These 23 T cell receptor beta chains were all obtained from the same sample, sequenced in a study of siplizumab effects on memory and regulatory T cells. Clones were read by immunoSEQ multiplex PCR, and TCRdb kept only the in-frame ones, dropping some. The sample has about 50,000 clones; roughly nine tenths are singletons. The sequencing sample was made of naive CD8+ T cells sorted from blood. These receptors originate from a human donor in good health.

The rearrangement links TRBV5-1 to TRBJ2-7; 7 bases fit TRBD1. Trimming at V came to 0 bases and at J to 4 bases, leaving 13 bases not matched to a gene. CDR1 SGHRS and CDR2 YFSETQ come from the germline V gene. The CDR3 consists of 17 residues. The CDR3 reads CASSLARGTYLEYEQYF. As DNA, the CDR3 is TGCGCCAGCAGCTTGGCCAGGGGGACCTACCTAGAATACGAGCAGTACTTC.

The V and J genes are TRBV7-6 and TRBJ2-2; TRBD2 might be the D (6 bases). Germline CDR1 is SGHVS and CDR2 is FNYEAQ. Trimming took off 5 bases at V and 3 bases at J, with 16 bases between the two ends. CDR3 length equals 16 residues. The CDR3 region has the DNA TGTGCCAGCAGCCACGGGGTCGGGAGAGACACCGGGGAGCTGTTTTTT. Translation: CASSHGVGRDTGELFF.

The chain has TRBV29-1 and TRBJ2-1; D is unresolved. The CDR3 consists of 10 residues. Germline CDR1 reads SQVTM; CDR2 reads ANQGSEA. The germline V and J ends were trimmed by 4 bases and 8 bases, with 6 bases remaining between them. CDR3 region: CSVGVYEQFF. CDR3 nucleotide sequence: TGCAGCGTTGGAGTTTATGAGCAGTTCTTC.

Regarding this clone: The junction and the germline gene differ at one end; a read error may be behind it. This chain connects TRBV6-5 to TRBJ1-1; D remains ambiguous. Germline CDR1 and CDR2: MNHEY and SVGAGI. CDR3 length: 11 residues. The CDR3 sequence: CASSYGQEIAF. The DNA for the CDR3 is TGTGCCAGCAGTTACGGTCAAGAAATCGCCTTT.

The chain links TRBV27 to TRBJ2-1, with 7 bases aligning to TRBD2. The V gene's germline CDR1 is MNHEY and CDR2 SMNVEV (reference sequence). This CDR3 contains 15 residues. V trimming: 3 bases; J trimming: 0 bases; junction bases outside the gene matches: 2. CDR3 loop: CASSFAGVSYNEQFF. CDR3 nucleotides: TGTGCCAGCAGTTTCGCGGGAGTCTCCTACAATGAGCAGTTCTTC.

This clone was observed a single time. The rearrangement joins TRBV7-6 to TRBJ2-2; D may be TRBD1 or TRBD2 (6 bases each). From germline, CDR1 is SGHVS and CDR2 FNYEAQ. The V end lost 5 bases, the J end lost 5 bases, and 18 bases lay between the germline ends. The CDR3 length is 16 residues. The CDR3 coding sequence is TGTGCCAGCAGCCCCCCGGGGGCTCAGGGGACCGGGGAGCTGTTTTTT. Its translation: CASSPPGAQGTGELFF.

V gene TRBV4-1 combines with J gene TRBJ1-2; possibly TRBD1 for D (6 bases). The CDR3 is made up of 15 amino acids. Germline V gene data show CDR1 as MGHRA and CDR2 as YSYEKL. V lost 2 bases and J 4 bases, leaving 14 bases between the germline ends. The CDR3, as DNA: TGCGCCAGCAGCCAAAAAGGCGGGGGCTCCTATGGCTACACCTTC. This translates into CASSQKGGGSYGYTF.

This chain connects TRBV7-2 to TRBJ2-1, with a weak D call TRBD2 (6 bases). V shed 0 bases and J shed 5 bases, with 17 bases lying between them. Germline lookup yields CDR1 SGHTA and CDR2 FQGNSA. CDR3 length: 17 residues. The CDR3 spells CASSLARLAYFDNEQFF. Here the CDR3 DNA reads TGTGCCAGCAGCTTAGCGCGCCTAGCGTATTTCGACAATGAGCAGTTCTTC.

The chain combines TRBV19 with TRBJ2-5; tentative D call: TRBD1 (5 bases). This CDR3 has 13 amino acids. Germline lookup yields CDR1 LNHDA and CDR2 SQIVND (reference sequence). The V and J ends lost 3 bases and 5 bases respectively, with 10 bases between them. CDR3 bases: TGTGCCAGTAGTATGGGGCTCCTGGAGACCCAGTACTTC. It yields the protein CASSMGLLETQYF.

This clone appeared a single time. The rearrangement uses TRBV7-9 and TRBJ2-7; D possibly corresponds to TRBD1 (5 bases). This CDR3 has 12 residues. With 1 base removed from V and 5 bases from J, the gap between germline ends came to 6 bases. The germline gives CDR1 SEHNR, CDR2 FQNEAQ (reference sequence). CDR3 in amino acids: CASSLVTDEQYF. The CDR3, as DNA: TGTGCCAGCAGCTTAGTGACAGACGAGCAGTACTTC. Together with reference TRBV7-9 and TRBJ2-7, the CDR3 gives the full variable domain: DTGVSQNPRHKITKRGQNVTFRCDPISEHNRLYWYRQTLGQGPEFLTYFQNEAQLEKSRLLSDRFSAERPKGSFSTLEIQRTEQGDSAMYLCASSLVTDEQYFGPGTRLTVT.

This sequence joins TRBV10-3 and TRBJ2-7, with TRBD1 matching 10 bases. V lost 5 bases, J lost 6 bases, and 10 bases stayed unmatched. From germline, CDR1 is ENHRY and CDR2 SYGVKD. The CDR3 consists of 15 residues. The CDR3 sequence: CAISPPGQGIGEQYF. In DNA form, the CDR3 reads TGTGCCATCAGTCCCCCGGGACAGGGGATCGGCGAGCAGTACTTC.

The chain links TRBV19 to TRBJ2-1; D unresolved. The V end lost 6 bases, the J end lost 3 bases, and 3 bases lay between the germline ends. This CDR3 contains 11 residues. Germline V CDR1 and CDR2: LNHDA, SQIVND (reference sequence). The DNA of the CDR3 is TGTGCCAGTAGCTTCTACAATGAGCAGTTCTTC. This encodes CASSFYNEQFF.

The gene calls are TRBV19 and TRBJ2-1, with TRBD1 as a possible D gene (6 bases). Germline values: CDR1 LNHDA, CDR2 SQIVND (reference sequence). The CDR3 contains 14 residues. V lost 3 bases and J lost 8, with 14 bases in between. In DNA form, the CDR3 reads TGTGCCAGTAGTATTCAGGGGTCTCTCGATGAGCAGTTCTTC. This codes for CASSIQGSLDEQFF.

The chain recombines TRBV6-1 with TRBJ2-1; D unclear. In germline, CDR1 is MNHNS, CDR2 SASEGT. This CDR3 is 16 amino acids long. The V and J ends lost 4 bases and 5 bases respectively, with 18 bases between them. The CDR3 nucleotides are TGTGCCAGCAGTGCCGAACCCCAATACGGTCACAATGAGCAGTTCTTC. This codes for CASSAEPQYGHNEQFF.

The rearrangement links TRBV20-1 to TRBJ1-1; no clear D gene. Germline CDR1 reads DFQATT; CDR2 reads SNEGSKA (reference sequence). This CDR3 has 11 residues. The V end was cut by 3 bases, the J end by 8 bases, with 10 bases between. CDR3 nucleotides: TGCAGTGCTAGTTTTATCGCAGAAGCTTTCTTT. The encoded protein is CSASFIAEAFF.

V gene TRBV4-1 combines with J gene TRBJ1-1, with D hard to call. The germline V and J ends were trimmed by 1 base and 0 bases, with 15 bases remaining between them. The CDR3 is made up of 17 amino acids. CDR1 is MGHRA and CDR2 is YSYEKL in the germline V gene. The CDR3 DNA is TGCGCCAGCAGCCAAGGAGGGAGTATAGCCATGAACACTGAAGCTTTCTTT. As protein: CASSQGGSIAMNTEAFF.

The chain carries TRBV27 and TRBJ2-5; D call uncertain. Gene TRBJ2-7 matches the end of the DNA better, so the J call may be wrong. Germline CDR1 MNHEY, CDR2 SMNVEV (reference sequence). This CDR3 has 13 residues. The CDR3, as DNA: TGTGCCAGCAGCCCCGACTTGTCCTACGAGCAGTACTTC. As protein: CASSPDLSYEQYF.

This chain uses TRBV25-1 with TRBJ1-5, with D possibly TRBD1 on 6 matching bases. The CDR3 sequence is 15 residues long. The germline gives CDR1 MGHDK, CDR2 SYGVNS. V lost 6 bases and J 6 bases, leaving 18 bases between the germline ends. CDR3 in DNA: TGTGCCAGCAGAGGACAGCCACTTACGGTTCAGCCCCAGCATTTT. It codes for CASRGQPLTVQPQHF.

This sequence joins TRBV11-2 and TRBJ1-4; D unresolved. V lost 1 base and J 0 bases, leaving 3 bases between the germline ends. This CDR3 has 14 amino acids. Germline loops: CDR1 SGHAT, CDR2 FQNNGV. The CDR3: CASSLVATNEKLFF. CDR3 DNA sequence: TGTGCCAGCAGCTTAGTTGCAACTAATGAAAAACTGTTTTTT.

V gene TRBV5-4 combines with J gene TRBJ2-3, with 10 bases lining up with TRBD2. The CDR3 is 15 residues long. Per the germline V gene, CDR1 is SGHNT and CDR2 is YYREEE (reference sequence). Trimming at V came to 4 bases and at J to 7 bases, leaving 9 bases not matched to a gene. This chain's CDR3 is CASSPPGLAQYTQYF. The CDR3 DNA follows: TGTGCCAGCAGCCCTCCGGGACTAGCGCAATATACGCAGTATTTT. Full variable domain (rest looked up from reference TRBV5-4 and TRBJ2-3): ETGVTQSPTHLIKTRGQQVTLRCSSQSGHNTVSWYQQALGQGPQFIFQYYREEENGRGNFPPRFSGLQFPNYSSELNVNALELDDSALYLCASSPPGLAQYTQYFGPGTRLTVL.

This clone has more than one count but fewer than ten. V is TRBV13 and J is TRBJ2-7; perhaps D is TRBD1 or TRBD2 (5 bases each). V dropped 5 bases and J dropped 1 base, with 12 bases sitting between them. The length of the CDR3 is 14 residues. The germline V gene has CDR1 PRHDT and CDR2 FYEKMQ (reference sequence). The CDR3 spells CASSTRTLSYEQYF. CDR3 sequence (DNA): TGTGCCAGCAGCACTAGGACACTTTCCTACGAGCAGTACTTC.

The gene calls are TRBV19 and TRBJ2-1; D call uncertain. The germline V and J ends were trimmed by 5 bases and 6 bases, with 14 bases remaining between them. The CDR3 is 14 amino acids. CDR1 LNHDA and CDR2 SQIVND come from the germline V gene (reference sequence). CDR3 nucleotide sequence: TGTGCCAGTAGTTTCTCAAGTGCGATCAATGAGCAGTTCTTC. Protein sequence: CASSFSSAINEQFF.

The chain links TRBV25-1 to TRBJ2-1; tentatively, D is TRBD1 (5 bases). Germline V gives CDR1 MGHDK, CDR2 SYGVNS. This CDR3 has 15 amino acids. V gave up 0 bases and J gave up 4 bases, with 10 bases separating them. The CDR3 coding sequence is TGTGCCAGCAGTGAATATGACAGCCGATACAATGAGCAGTTCTTC. Its translation is CASSEYDSRYNEQFF.